Shown below are 16 T cell receptor beta chains from a single sample sequenced in a study of CD8+ T cells in alopecia areata. Extracted from the samples, RNA was reverse transcribed into cDNA to serve as the sequencing template. Using immunoSEQ multiplex PCR, the repertoire was profiled, and TCRdb retains in-frame clones only, with some absent. Observed in the sample are 270,000 or so clones, none of them singletons. Cells pooled from cutaneous lymph nodes were sorted on CD4, CD8alpha, NKG2D, NKG2ACE and other markers. The sequencing input was CD4+ T cells sorted from a lymph node. The receptors here all came from a C3H/HeJ mouse with alopecia areata. This strain's MHC haplotype is H2-k.

As concerns this clone: The listed genes are named as in mouse. The sequence runs out 4 residues before the end of the CDR3; the remainder is reconstructed from the germline J gene. The rearrangement joins TRBV19 to TRBJ2-5; D unresolved. The CDR3 loop spans 14 amino acids. Trimming left V 2 bases short and J 0 bases short, with 7 bases between. CDR1 and CDR2 (germline): FNHDT, SITEND (reference sequence). The DNA read from the CDR3 is TGTGCCAGCAGTATGTGGGTTAACCAAGAC. Its translation: CASSMWVNQD. The whole CDR3 region reads CASSMWVNQDTQYF.

In its sample, this clone was seen many times. The gene names given are mouse names. With the read ending 4 residues before the CDR3 end, the germline J gene is used to fill in that end. V and J are TRBV1 and TRBJ1-2, with D possibly being TRBD1 (5 bases). Germline-derived CDR1 and CDR2 are NSQYPW and LRSPGD (reference sequence). The germline V and J ends were trimmed by 0 bases and 4 bases, with 9 bases remaining between them. The CDR3 length is 14 residues. The CDR3: CTCSADRQGSDYTF. CDR3 DNA, as far as it was read: TGCACCTGCAGTGCAGATCGCCAGGGCTCC.

Notes on this clone: These gene names are mouse names. The read finishes 4 residues shy of the CDR3 end, and the germline J gene is used to complete it. The chain uses TRBV14 and TRBJ2-1, with a weak D call TRBD1 (5 bases). This CDR3 is built from 17 residues. Germline V gene sequence: CDR1 SGHDT, CDR2 FRDEAV. V was clipped by 0 bases and J by 0 bases, with 13 bases between them. Incomplete CDR3 DNA: TGTGCCAGCAGTTTCTACGCGGACATCCTTAACTATGCT. Residues: CASSFYADILNYA. The full CDR3 sequence reads CASSFYADILNYAEQFF.

Turning to this clone: The gene symbols are mouse symbols. The CDR3 end is not reached by the read, which stops 4 residues before it; the germline J gene fills it in. The same CDR3 can be traced to other DNA sequences in this sample. The chain carries TRBV13-1 and TRBJ2-5; 10 bases agree with TRBD1. Germline assignment: CDR1 NSHNY and CDR2 SYGAGN. This CDR3 contains 14 residues. CDR3 protein: CASSVGTGEDTQYF. The sequenced part of the CDR3 DNA is TGTGCCAGCAGTGTGGGGACAGGGGAAGAC.

This clone came up a few times. These gene names are mouse names. The read ends 4 residues early relative to the CDR3; the germline J gene fills the gap. This rearrangement joins TRBV19 to TRBJ2-7, with 11 bases identical to TRBD2. Per the germline V gene, CDR1 is FNHDT and CDR2 is SITEND (reference sequence). CDR3 length equals 15 residues. The CDR3 bases that were read are TGTGCCAGCAGTATGATCCGGGACTGGGGGTAT. It encodes CASSMIRDWGY. The whole CDR3 protein is CASSMIRDWGYEQYF.

This clone was recorded a few times. Gene and germline names: mouse. Sequencing ends 3 residues short of the CDR3 end; the germline J gene provides the rest. The chain has TRBV31 and TRBJ1-6; D uncertain. TRBJ1-6 is treated as an ORF (open reading frame) with a function not yet certain. Between the trimmed V and J ends, which lost 2 bases and 5 bases, there was a span of 7 bases. Germline lookup yields CDR1 GKSSPN and CDR2 SITVG. This CDR3 contains 13 residues. The sequenced CDR3 bases are TGTGCCTGGAGTACACAAAATAATTCGCCC. Its protein product is CAWSTQNNSP. The CDR3 reads in full as CAWSTQNNSPLYF.

Remarks on this clone: Gene names and germline match the mouse. The read comes to an end 4 residues before the CDR3 does, leaving the germline J gene to fill in the end. The chain couples TRBV31 to TRBJ2-7; TRBD2 matches 8 bases. The V gene's germline CDR1 is GKSSPN and CDR2 SITVG. Germline trimming cut 0 bases from V and 2 bases from J; bases unmatched to any gene: 0. The CDR3 is 13 residues long. CDR3 amino acids: CAWSLWGAYEQYF. The CDR3 bases that were read are TGTGCCTGGAGTCTCTGGGGGGCCTAT.

In its sample, this clone was seen a few times. The gene symbols are mouse symbols. The CDR3 end lies 4 residues beyond the end of the read and is filled in from the germline J gene. The sample holds other DNA sequences that translate to the same CDR3. The J gene is TRBJ2-7, the V gene TRBV13-1; 9 nucleotides line up with TRBD2. V was clipped by 6 bases and J by 3 bases; unmatched bases: 1. Germline lookup yields CDR1 NSHNY and CDR2 SYGAGN. There are 12 residues in the CDR3. The CDR3 sequence is CASKDWGYEQYF. The CDR3 bases that were read are TGTGCCAGCAAGGACTGGGGCTAT.

About this clone: Here the gene names and germline are mouse. The read terminates 4 residues before the CDR3 end, so the remaining end is supplied by the germline J gene. The chain uses TRBV1 and TRBJ2-1; 8 bases agree with TRBD2. This CDR3 has 16 amino acids. The V gene's germline CDR1 is NSQYPW and CDR2 LRSPGD (reference sequence). CDR3 bases read: TGCACCTGCAGTGCAGATATTAACTGGGGGTCGGCT. Translating it yields CTCSADINWGSA. The whole CDR3 reads CTCSADINWGSAEQFF.

This clone was found a few times. The germline and genes are mouse ones. The read terminates 4 residues before the CDR3 end, so the remaining end is supplied by the germline J gene. The V and J genes are TRBV13-1 and TRBJ1-2; tentative D call: TRBD1 (5 bases). This CDR3 is 12 amino acids long. Trimming removed 5 bases from V and 3 bases from J, with 8 bases in between. Looked up from germline, CDR1 is NSHNY and CDR2 is SYGAGN. The CDR3 sequence: CASRGLYSDYTF. Incomplete CDR3 DNA: TGTGCCAGCAGGGGACTATACTCC.

In the case of this clone: All gene names here are mouse names. The read terminates 4 residues ahead of where the CDR3 ends, so the germline J gene completes it. This sequence joins TRBV29 and TRBJ2-7, with D possibly being TRBD1 (6 bases). V dropped 2 bases and J dropped 3 bases, with 11 bases sitting between them. CDR1 is MSHET, CDR2 SYDVDS, per germline. CDR3 length: 14 amino acids. The part of the CDR3 DNA that was read is TGTGCTAGCAGTTTAGGGGACAAATACTAT. Its protein is CASSLGDKYY. In full, the CDR3 is CASSLGDKYYEQYF. Full variable domain (missing parts from reference TRBV29 and TRBJ2-7): DMKVTQMPRYLIKRMGENVLLECGQDMSHETMYWYRQDPGLGLQLIYISYDVDSNSEGDIPKGYRVSRKKREHFSLILDSAKTNQTSVYFCASSLGDKYYEQYFGPGTRLTVL.

This clone was counted ten times or more. The gene names given are mouse names. The read gets to within 4 residues of the CDR3 end, and the germline J gene fills in the rest. The V and J genes are TRBV17 and TRBJ2-3; TRBD1 matches at 8 bases. CDR3 length: 15 residues. V lost 6 bases, J lost 0 bases, and 5 bases stayed unmatched. The germline V gene encodes CDR1 MNHDT and CDR2 YYDKIL. The CDR3 loop is CASRPTGASAETLYF. Partial CDR3 DNA: TGTGCTAGCAGGCCGACAGGGGCCAGTGCAGAA.

As to this clone: These gene names are mouse names. The read falls 4 residues short of the CDR3 end, and the missing part is taken from the germline J gene. At the DNA level, this CDR3 is encoded by other sequences in the same sample as well. The chain employs TRBV5 and TRBJ2-7; 10 bases agree with TRBD1. CDR3 length equals 14 residues. Germline values: CDR1 LGHNA, CDR2 YNLKQL (reference sequence). CDR3 residues: CASSLRDRGYEQYF. CDR3 DNA (partial): TGTGCCAGCAGCCTCCGGGACAGGGGATAT.

This clone appeared a few times. The gene symbols are mouse symbols. Sequencing ends 3 residues short of the CDR3 end; the germline J gene provides the rest. This same CDR3 is encoded by further DNA sequences in the sample. V is TRBV13-2 and J is TRBJ1-6; D remains ambiguous. TRBJ1-6 is treated as an ORF (open reading frame) with a function not yet certain. V lost 0 bases and J lost 3, with 7 bases in between. CDR3 size: 15 residues. Germline V gene data show CDR1 as NNHNN and CDR2 as SYGAGS (reference sequence). The sequenced part of the CDR3 DNA is TGTGCCAGCGGTGATGCGAGAGGCTATAATTCGCCC. This encodes CASGDARGYNSP. Given in full, the CDR3 is CASGDARGYNSPLYF.

Points on this clone: Gene names are mouse gene names. The read terminates 4 residues ahead of where the CDR3 ends, so the germline J gene completes it. The chain combines TRBV13-1 with TRBJ2-5, with D perhaps TRBD2 (7 bases). Germline CDR1 NSHNY, CDR2 SYGAGN. V shed 2 bases and J shed 2 bases, with 9 bases lying between them. The length of the CDR3 is 14 residues. CDR3 amino acids: CASSERGGQDTQYF. The DNA read from the CDR3 is TGTGCCAGCAGTGAAAGGGGGGGCCAAGAC.

This clone has a handful of counts. Gene names follow the mouse nomenclature. The read gets to within 4 residues of the CDR3 end, and the germline J gene fills in the rest. The chain links TRBV19 to TRBJ2-3; a possible D gene is TRBD2 (5 bases). CDR1 FNHDT and CDR2 SITEND come from the germline V gene (reference sequence). The CDR3 is made up of 14 amino acids. Deletions cut 6 bases from V and 2 bases from J, with 13 bases between. The DNA read from the CDR3 is TGTGCCAGCACCTCTGGGCGCTCTGCAGAA. Protein product: CASTSGRSAE. The full CDR3 protein is CASTSGRSAETLYF.